These 15 T cell receptor beta chains were all obtained from the same sample, sequenced in a study of technical replicates of blood from a handful of donors. Assay used: immunoSEQ multiplex PCR; TCRdb lists only in-frame clones, some missing. The profile shows just over 95,000 clones, roughly 95% of them singletons. Material for sequencing was T cells isolated from PBMCs. The receptors originated from a human donor in good health.

The chain employs TRBV19 and TRBJ1-2; no firm D call. The V gene's germline CDR1 is LNHDA and CDR2 SQIVND (reference sequence). CDR3 length: 15 amino acids. V gave up 6 bases and J gave up 5 bases, with 19 bases separating them. The CDR3 region is CASSPVEDPGYGYTF. CDR3 DNA sequence: TGTGCCAGTAGCCCTGTGGAGGACCCTGGGTATGGCTACACCTTC.

This chain joins TRBV28 and TRBJ1-5; weak D call: TRBD1 (5 bases). CDR1 and CDR2 (germline): MDHEN, SYDVKM. The CDR3 totals 15 residues. V gave up 5 bases and J gave up 5 bases, with 16 bases separating them. CDR3 DNA: TGTGCCAGCAGTCGGATCCCGGGGGACGATCAGCCCCAGCATTTT. Translation: CASSRIPGDDQPQHF.

The chain links TRBV9 to TRBJ2-7, with a tentative D call TRBD1 (6 bases). In germline, CDR1 is SGDLS, CDR2 YYNGEE. The V and J ends lost 4 bases and 2 bases respectively, with 13 bases between them. The CDR3 is 14 residues long. The CDR3 DNA is TGTGCCAGCAGCCCACCAGGGGCCCCCTACGAGCAGTACTTC. Translated, it gives CASSPPGAPYEQYF.

The J gene is TRBJ1-2, the V gene TRBV28, with D perhaps TRBD1 (6 bases). Germline V gene lookup returns CDR1 MDHEN and CDR2 SYDVKM. V was shortened by 6 bases and J by 1 base, with 12 bases between the two germline ends. The CDR3 is made up of 14 amino acids. Written as DNA, the CDR3 is TGTGCCAGCAGGGACAGAATGATTAACTATGGCTACACCTTC. Its protein is CASRDRMINYGYTF.

The chain carries TRBV11-3 and TRBJ2-1; TRBD2 might be the D (6 bases). CDR3 length equals 15 residues. Trimming removed 2 bases at V and 1 base at J, with 9 bases between. Germline values: CDR1 SGHNT, CDR2 YENEEA. CDR3: CASSLRERSYNEQFF. CDR3 nucleotides: TGTGCCAGCAGCTTACGGGAGAGATCCTACAATGAGCAGTTCTTC.

The CDR3 DNA follows: TGTGCCAGCAGCCCAGGACTAGTTAGAGATACGCAGTATTTT. Encoded protein: CASSPGLVRDTQYF. The chain carries TRBV9 and TRBJ2-3; 7 bases align to TRBD2. CDR3 length: 14 residues. V shed 4 bases, J shed 5 bases, and the junction held 7 bases outside the gene matches. From germline, CDR1 is SGDLS and CDR2 YYNGEE.

The genes are TRBV5-1 and TRBJ2-5, with no clear D. The CDR3 is 14 residues long. Germline V gene lookup returns CDR1 SGHRS and CDR2 YFSETQ. V shed 4 bases and J shed 5 bases, with 15 bases lying between them. In nucleotides, the CDR3 is TGCGCCAGCAGCACGGCAGAGACGCGGGAGACCCAGTACTTC. Protein product: CASSTAETRETQYF.

CDR3 protein: CASSEVRGGGEQFF. The DNA of the CDR3 is TGTGCCAGCAGTGAGGTCCGCGGGGGCGGTGAGCAGTTCTTC. This chain links TRBV2 with TRBJ2-1; weak D call: TRBD2 (7 bases). The length of the CDR3 is 14 residues. The V end was cut by 3 bases, the J end by 9 bases, with 15 bases between. Germline V CDR1 and CDR2: SNHLY, FYNNEI.

This chain uses TRBV19 with TRBJ2-1, with D perhaps TRBD2 (5 bases). The CDR3 length is 15 residues. V lost 7 bases and J 5 bases, leaving 18 bases between the germline ends. Looked up from germline, CDR1 is LNHDA and CDR2 is SQIVND (reference sequence). The CDR3 reads CASNPRTGSNNEQFF. CDR3 bases: TGTGCCAGTAACCCTAGGACGGGGTCAAACAATGAGCAGTTCTTC.

This clone was seen a single time. CDR3 protein: CASSQDLGPGVSGANVLTF. The CDR3 DNA follows: TGTGCCAGCAGCCAAGATTTGGGGCCAGGAGTATCTGGGGCCAACGTCCTGACTTTC. The rearrangement uses TRBV4-2 and TRBJ2-6; a weak D match, TRBD1 (5 bases). CDR1 is LGHNA and CDR2 is YNFKEQ in the germline V gene. V lost 0 bases to trimming and J lost 1 base, with 16 bases between them. This CDR3 spans 19 amino acids.

The rearrangement joins TRBV12-5 to TRBJ2-2, with 7 bases matching TRBD1. The ends lost 0 bases at V and 4 bases at J; junction bases unmatched: 8. Germline loops: CDR1 LGHNT, CDR2 FRNRAP. The CDR3 extends over 17 amino acids. The CDR3 loop is CASGLVRGTDITGELFF. In DNA, the CDR3 is TGTGCTAGTGGTTTGGTACGTGGGACAGATATCACCGGGGAGCTGTTTTTT. Full variable domain (missing parts from reference TRBV12-5 and TRBJ2-2): DARVTQTPRHKVTEMGQEVTMRCQPILGHNTVFWYRQTMMQGLELLAYFRNRAPLDDSGMPKDRFSAEMPDATLATLKIQPSEPRDSAVYFCASGLVRGTDITGELFFGEGSRLTVL.

V is TRBV5-1 and J is TRBJ2-5; 7 bases line up with TRBD1. V lost 0 bases to trimming and J lost 4 bases; unmatched junction nucleotides: 3. The CDR3 has 14 residues. From germline, CDR1 is SGHRS and CDR2 YFSETQ. The CDR3 region has the DNA TGCGCCAGCAGCTTGGGAGGGGGCCTAGAGACCCAGTACTTC. This encodes CASSLGGGLETQYF.

V is TRBV27 and J is TRBJ2-2, with D unresolved. Trimming pared 2 bases from V and 4 bases from J, leaving 5 bases between. Per the germline V gene, CDR1 is MNHEY and CDR2 is SMNVEV (reference sequence). The CDR3 consists of 13 residues. This CDR3 reads CASSLASTGELFF. DNA for the CDR3: TGTGCCAGCAGTTTAGCGAGCACCGGGGAGCTGTTTTTT.

The chain joins TRBV7-9 to TRBJ1-2; D gene unclear. The V gene's germline CDR1 is SEHNR and CDR2 FQNEAQ (reference sequence). The CDR3 sequence is 12 residues long. Trimming removed 2 bases from V and 6 bases from J, with 7 bases in between. The CDR3: CASSLRRDGYTF. The CDR3 DNA reads as TGTGCCAGCAGCTTACGGAGGGATGGCTACACCTTC.

CDR3 nucleotides: TGTGCCAGCAGCCAAGTCCTGCTATGGACTAGCGGGAGGGTCGACAATGAGCAGTTCTTC. It is translated as CASSQVLLWTSGRVDNEQFF. V usage is TRBV14 and J usage is TRBJ2-1; 15 positions agree with TRBD2. Germline V lookup: CDR1 SGHDN, CDR2 FVKESK. The CDR3 length is 20 residues. V was pared by 1 base and J by 5 bases, with 12 bases of the junction left unmatched.